This is a list of T cell receptor beta chains from one sample in a study of T cell responses to AZD1222 COVID-19 vaccine. This table comes from immunoSEQ multiplex PCR, and its TCRdb copy is limited to in-frame clones, with some not included. The table has about 140,000 clones, around nine tenths seen once. The specimen comprised peripheral blood, sampled 28 days after the second AZD1222 dose. All receptors derive from an adult who received the AZD1222 COVID-19 vaccine. Each CDR3 is given with its conserved first and last residue. Size tells how often a clone was seen (once, few, many) or the class of an expanded clone, and some rows leave it out.

>TRBJ2-3|TRBV27|.
CASSIWGGSTDTQYF
>TRBJ2-7|TRBV7-2|.
CASSFHFRGEQYF
>TRBJ1-6|TRBV28|.
CASRQPRWGGAGSPLHF
>TRBJ2-5|TRBV4-1|.
CASSQFPSAETQYF
>TRBJ1-4|TRBV2|once
CASDRDAKASSEKLFF
>TRBJ1-2|TRBV24-1|.
CATSDDDREVSHGYTF
>TRBJ1-5|TRBV6-5|.
CASSWTAYSNQPQHF
>TRBJ1-1|TRBV7-8|.
CASSYRLNLNTEAFF
>TRBJ1-4|TRBV5-6|.
CASSLREGEKLFF
>TRBJ1-1|TRBV28|.
CASSPPTGANTEAFF
>TRBJ2-7|TRBV15|.
CATSREVASSYEQYF
>TRBJ2-1|TRBV18|.
CASSPGRGDNEQFF
>TRBJ2-1|TRBV4-2|.
CASSQRGHLTVDEQFF
>TRBJ1-3|TRBV18|.
CASSPRTGAQAIYF
>TRBJ2-2|TRBV5-1|.
CASSPRGVTGELFF
>TRBJ2-3|TRBV7-9|.
CASSPRTLSTDTQYF
>TRBJ2-5|TRBV14|.
CASSLLGQETQYF
>TRBJ1-6|TRBV9|.
CASSVGRDNSPLHF
>TRBJ1-3|TRBV7-2|.
CASSPRGRGIGNTIYF
>TRBJ2-7|TRBV3-1/TRBV3-2|.
CARGNTENGLKSSYEQYF
>TRBJ1-2|TRBV7-2|few
CASSSMDGRGYTF
>TRBJ1-2|TRBV19|once
CASTARNRGYGYTF
>TRBJ2-2|TRBV6-2/TRBV6-3|.
CASSPAAGVAGELFF
>TRBJ2-2|TRBV7-2|once
CASSLLGAGELFF
>TRBJ2-2|TRBV2|.
CASSSRGTGELFF
>TRBJ1-1|TRBV5-5|.
CASSLVETGWERAFF
>TRBJ1-6|TRBV9|.
CASSVTGDSYNSPLHF
>TRBJ1-1|TRBV6-6|.
CASSNEGTEAFF
>TRBJ2-1|TRBV6-5|.
CASNPTGEYNEQFF
>TRBJ2-3|TRBV6-2/TRBV6-3|.
CASSYAASGSSTDTQYF
>TRBJ2-6|TRBV2|.
CASRAGAGANVLTF
>TRBJ2-3|TRBV11-3|.
CASSPRGGRTDTQYF
>TRBJ1-2|TRBV29-1|.
CSVGPGREVYGYTF
>TRBJ1-1|TRBV7-2|.
CASSSWTANTEAFF
>TRBJ1-1|TRBV4-1|.
CASSQERATGANTEAFF